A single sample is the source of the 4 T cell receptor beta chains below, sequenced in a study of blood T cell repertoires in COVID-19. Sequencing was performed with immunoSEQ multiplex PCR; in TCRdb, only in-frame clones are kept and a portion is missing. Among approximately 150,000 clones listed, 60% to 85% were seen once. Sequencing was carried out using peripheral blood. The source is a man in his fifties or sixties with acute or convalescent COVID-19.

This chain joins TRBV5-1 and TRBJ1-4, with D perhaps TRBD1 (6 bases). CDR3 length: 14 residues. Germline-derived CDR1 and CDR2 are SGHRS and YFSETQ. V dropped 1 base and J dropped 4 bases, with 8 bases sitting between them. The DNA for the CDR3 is TGCGCCAGCAGCTTGTGGGGGCGTAATGAAAAACTGTTTTTT. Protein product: CASSLWGRNEKLFF.

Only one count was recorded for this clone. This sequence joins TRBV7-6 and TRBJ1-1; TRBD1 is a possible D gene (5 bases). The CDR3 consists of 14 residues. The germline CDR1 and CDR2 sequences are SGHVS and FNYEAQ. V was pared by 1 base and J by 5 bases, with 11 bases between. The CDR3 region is CASSLGQGWTEAFF. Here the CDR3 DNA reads TGTGCCAGCAGCTTAGGGCAGGGATGGACTGAAGCTTTCTTT.

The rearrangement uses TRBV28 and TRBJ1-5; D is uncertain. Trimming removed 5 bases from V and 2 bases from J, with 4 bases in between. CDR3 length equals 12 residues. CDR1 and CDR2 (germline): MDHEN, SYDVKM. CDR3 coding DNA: TGTGCCAGCAGTGTAGGCAATCAGCCCCAGCATTTT. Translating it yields CASSVGNQPQHF.

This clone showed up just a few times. CDR3 loop: CASSFSGTLSYEQYF. The CDR3 DNA follows: TGTGCCAGCAGCTTTAGCGGGACTCTATCCTACGAGCAGTACTTC. This chain connects TRBV5-5 to TRBJ2-7; 8 positions agree with TRBD2. This CDR3 has 15 amino acids. Germline V CDR1 and CDR2: SGHKS, YYEKEE (reference sequence). V gave up 2 bases and J gave up 1 base; unmatched junction bases: 5.